This entry features one TCR beta chain sequence. This record belongs to a study of blood T cell repertoires in COVID-19. Across the whole study: Sites in the United States, Italy and Spain provided acute and convalescent COVID-19 samples.

Authors' data handling: How many nucleated cells were present was estimated from reference gene primer amplification. The protocol was immunoSEQ multiplex PCR, while the TCRdb copy is restricted to in-frame clones and leaves out a portion. The V and J calls and clone size come from that table; D and trimming were worked out from the DNA. The table records approximately 200,000 clones, roughly 88% of them present only once. The V gene lost 4 bases and the J gene lost 2 bases, with 9 bases spanning the gap. CDR1 SGHNT and CDR2 YYREEE come from the germline V gene (reference sequence). The CDR3 runs 13 residues.

The sample consisted of peripheral blood. This rearrangement joins TRBV5-4 to TRBJ1-1; maybe TRBD1 (6 bases). This TCR derives from a human donor with active or convalescent COVID-19. The donor label of this sample is uncertain. The CDR3 DNA sequence: TGTGCCAGCAGCACAGGGATCAACACTGAAGCTTTCTTT. Its translation is CASSTGINTEAFF. The full variable domain, its missing parts supplied by reference TRBV5-4 and TRBJ1-1, is ETGVTQSPTHLIKTRGQQVTLRCSSQSGHNTVSWYQQALGQGPQFIFQYYREEENGRGNFPPRFSGLQFPNYSSELNVNALELDDSALYLCASSTGINTEAFFGQGTRLTVV.